The following is a T cell receptor (beta chain) sequence with its context. The antigen is undetermined. The sample originates from a study of blood T cells in healthy people across ages. Germline V gene sequence: CDR1 SEHNR, CDR2 FQNEAQ (reference sequence). With 2 bases clipped from V and 0 bases from J, the junction kept 6 bases outside the gene matches. The CDR3 spans 18 residues. Together with a sample-barcoded 5' primer, a J-beta primer mix was included in a second PCR lasting roughly 6 to 12 cycles. TCRdb passed the 5' RACE reads through MiXCR, listing each CDR3 protein once. The sample has approximately 1.5 million distinct CDR3 sequences; 35% to 45% are singletons. Study-wide points: Relative to aged donors, long-lived donors carried more naive CD4+ cells and displayed higher diversity. Significant beta diversity loss was already apparent by age roughly 44, declining roughly linearly. With donor CMV status unknown, expanded clonotype changes were possibly confounded. Across samples, TCR beta diversity tracked strongly with naive T cell percentage.

J is TRBJ2-1 and V is TRBV7-9; 11 bases align to TRBD2. Sequencing input: blood. The TCR comes from a woman aged 18-30 years in good health. CDR3 coding DNA: TGTGCCAGCAGCTTAACCGGGACTAGCGGAAGCTCCTACAATGAGCAGTTCTTC. This codes for CASSLTGTSGSSYNEQFF.